The 30 T cell receptor beta chains reported below all come from one sample, sequenced in a study of T-cell reconstitution after alpha-beta-depleted transplantation in children. Construction of the TCRbeta library involved unique molecular identifiers. One entry per CDR3 protein results from TCRdb running MiXCR on the PCR reads. This sample has 250,000 to 300,000 distinct CDR3 sequences, with about a tenth found just once. The source was PBMCs from the stem cell graft donor, collected from the stem cell graft. All receptors derive from a human donor who donated a stem cell graft to a child with SCID.

The CDR3 reads CASSRLSGTDTQYF. For the CDR3, the DNA is TGCGCCAGCAGCCGACTGAGCGGGACAGATACGCAGTATTTT. The rearrangement uses TRBV4-1 and TRBJ2-3; D is perhaps TRBD2 (6 bases). V lost 4 bases, J lost 3 bases, and 11 bases lay in between. Germline V gene data show CDR1 as MGHRA and CDR2 as YSYEKL. The CDR3 is 14 residues long.

CDR3 DNA: TGCAGCGGTCTGGACGGCTACGAGCAGTACTTC. This codes for CSGLDGYEQYF. The V call is TRBV29-1, the J call TRBJ2-7; D remains ambiguous. CDR3 length equals 11 residues. V was pared by 7 bases and J by 3 bases, with 10 bases between. Germline CDR1 SQVTM, CDR2 ANQGSEA.

This clonotype was observed a few times. The CDR3 loop reads CSARDSRADTQYF. The CDR3 region has the DNA TGCAGTGCTAGAGATAGTAGGGCAGATACGCAGTATTTT. The chain has TRBV20-1 and TRBJ2-3; D remains ambiguous. CDR1 and CDR2 (germline): DFQATT, SNEGSKA (reference sequence). This CDR3 comprises 13 residues. V was cut by 0 bases and J by 4 bases, with 8 bases left in between.

This clonotype showed up just a few times. This chain joins TRBV2 and TRBJ2-7; 13 bases line up with TRBD2. This CDR3 is 14 amino acids long. J lost 2 bases, V lost 9 bases, and 4 bases had no gene match. In germline, CDR1 is SNHLY, CDR2 FYNNEI. The CDR3 DNA reads as TGTGCCAGAGAGGGACTAGCGGGGACCTACGAGCAGTACTTC. It yields the protein CAREGLAGTYEQYF. Combining the CDR3 with reference TRBV2 and TRBJ2-7 gives the whole variable domain EPEVTQTPSHQVTQMGQEVILRCVPISNHLYFYWYRQILGQKVEFLVSFYNNEISEKSEIFDDQFSVERPDGSNFTLKIRSTKLEDSAMYFCAREGLAGTYEQYFGPGTRLTVT.

In this sample, this clonotype turned up many times. This sequence joins TRBV5-1 and TRBJ1-2; D gene unclear. The germline gives CDR1 SGHRS, CDR2 YFSETQ. V was clipped by 4 bases and J by 6 bases, with 7 bases between them. CDR3 size: 11 residues. This chain's CDR3 is CASSRGDGYTF. The CDR3 bases are TGCGCCAGCAGCCGTGGAGATGGCTACACCTTC.

The chain recombines TRBV7-8 with TRBJ2-5, with 14 bases that match TRBD2. The CDR3 has 15 amino acids. After removal of 8 bases from V and 2 bases from J, the junction contained 4 bases not matched to a gene. Germline CDR1 reads SGHVS; CDR2 reads FQNEAQ. CDR3 DNA sequence: TGTGCCAGCGGGGGACTAGCGGGGGATCAAGAGACCCAGTACTTC. Translation gives CASGGLAGDQETQYF.

This clonotype was detected ten times or more. The chain has TRBV7-2 and TRBJ2-5; D remains ambiguous. Germline V gives CDR1 SGHTA, CDR2 FQGNSA. This CDR3 contains 14 residues. V was shortened by 5 bases and J by 5 bases, with 15 bases between the two germline ends. CDR3 in DNA: TGTGCCAGCAGCCGTCCTCCGGGCTGGGAGACCCAGTACTTC. Translating gives CASSRPPGWETQYF.

A word on this clonotype: This may be a read error, as it is one base from a much larger clone. V and J are TRBV5-1 and TRBJ2-1; D perhaps matches TRBD2 (6 bases). Trimming took off 7 bases at V and 2 bases at J, with 16 bases between the two ends. Germline V CDR1 and CDR2: SGHRS, YFSETQ. The CDR3 is 15 residues long. The CDR3 loop is CASATSWGTYNEQFF. The CDR3 DNA is TGCGCCAGCGCTACTAGCTGGGGCACCTACAATGAGCAGTTCTTC.

With regard to this clonotype: This may arise from a read error, as a much more abundant clone is one base away. This chain links TRBV5-6 with TRBJ2-1; 8 bases are a match to TRBD2. The germline V gene encodes CDR1 SGHDT and CDR2 YYEEEE. The CDR3 is 15 residues long. The V segment lost 2 bases and the J segment 9 bases; nucleotides outside the gene matches: 10. CDR3 DNA sequence: TGTGCCAGCAGCTTTAGCGGGGTGGTTTTCACTGAGCAGTTCTTC. As protein: CASSFSGVVFTEQFF.

Only a few counts were recorded for this clonotype. The CDR3 here is CASSQGRNYEQYF. The CDR3 DNA is TGTGCCAGCAGCCAAGGGAGGAACTACGAGCAGTACTTC. The V call is TRBV3-1, the J call TRBJ2-7, with D perhaps TRBD2 (5 bases). V was trimmed by 1 base and J by 3 bases, leaving 7 bases between them. The germline gives CDR1 LGHDT, CDR2 YNNKEL (reference sequence). The CDR3 sequence is 13 residues long.

This clonotype has a count of ten or more. The CDR3, as DNA: TGTGCCAGCAGTCAAACGACTGGGCCTTTGGACTATGGCTACACCTTC. It translates to CASSQTTGPLDYGYTF. The chain recombines TRBV6-1 with TRBJ1-2, with D uncertain. Germline CDR1 MNHNS, CDR2 SASEGT. The CDR3 has 16 amino acids. Trimming stripped 5 bases from V and 3 bases from J, with 19 bases between.

There are many counts of this clonotype. The rearrangement uses TRBV12-3 or TRBV12-4 and TRBJ2-6; D ambiguous. The V gene lost 0 bases and the J gene lost 0 bases, with 9 bases spanning the gap. The CDR3 is 17 amino acids. The CDR3 region has the DNA TGTGCCAGCAGTTTAGCGGCAACTAACTCTGGGGCCAACGTCCTGACTTTC. This translates into CASSLAATNSGANVLTF.

This clonotype was picked up a small number of times. The V call is TRBV10-3, the J call TRBJ2-7; D not certain. The CDR3 totals 16 residues. V was shortened by 0 bases and J by 0 bases, with 12 bases between the two germline ends. Per the germline V gene, CDR1 is ENHRY and CDR2 is SYGVKD. The CDR3 DNA follows: TGTGCCATCAGTGAGTCGCTTGAGACGGCCTCCTACGAGCAGTACTTC. It specifies CAISESLETASYEQYF.

This clonotype was observed many times. This rearrangement joins TRBV9 to TRBJ2-1; D is possibly TRBD2 (6 bases). V was trimmed by 3 bases and J by 6 bases, leaving 13 bases between them. Germline CDR1 and CDR2: SGDLS and YYNGEE. CDR3 length: 14 amino acids. Written as DNA, the CDR3 is TGTGCCAGCAGCGCCGGCGTGGGGGGCAATGAGCAGTTCTTC. Its protein is CASSAGVGGNEQFF.

This clonotype has just a few counts. The chain couples TRBV5-4 to TRBJ2-5; 9 bases align to TRBD1. J was trimmed by 2 bases and V by 4 bases; bases with no gene match: 3. Germline V lookup: CDR1 SGHNT, CDR2 YYREEE (reference sequence). The CDR3 loop spans 14 amino acids. The CDR3 DNA reads as TGTGCCAGCAGCCCGGACAGGGGTCAAGAGACCCAGTACTTC. Translated: CASSPDRGQETQYF.

This clonotype occurred many times. The chain employs TRBV27 and TRBJ2-7; 8 positions agree with TRBD1. The CDR3 spans 12 residues. V shed 6 bases, J shed 2 bases, and the junction held 0 bases outside the gene matches. Germline V lookup: CDR1 MNHEY, CDR2 SMNVEV (reference sequence). CDR3 DNA: TGTGCCAGCAGGGGACAGGCCTACGAGCAGTACTTC. Amino acid sequence: CASRGQAYEQYF.

The chain employs TRBV12-3 or TRBV12-4 and TRBJ1-5; no reliable D call. The V gene lost 5 bases and the J gene lost 6 bases, with 11 bases spanning the gap. The CDR3 is made up of 13 amino acids. CDR3 protein: CASSTQRGQPQHF. The DNA for the CDR3 is TGTGCCAGCAGTACCCAGAGAGGTCAGCCCCAGCATTTT.

The count of this clonotype is one. The CDR3 loop reads CAISSWEGGNQPQHF. The CDR3 nucleotides are TGTGCCATCAGTTCATGGGAGGGGGGCAATCAGCCCCAGCATTTT. This sequence joins TRBV10-3 and TRBJ1-5; tentative D call: TRBD1 (6 bases). V lost 5 bases, J lost 2 bases, and 13 bases lay in between. The CDR3 is made up of 15 amino acids. Germline CDR1 is ENHRY and CDR2 is SYGVKD.

The chain recombines TRBV5-1 with TRBJ1-5, with 9 bases aligning to TRBD1. The CDR3 consists of 15 residues. The V segment lost 0 bases and the J segment 6 bases; nucleotides outside the gene matches: 4. Germline CDR1 is SGHRS and CDR2 is YFSETQ. The CDR3: CASSLAGTGFQPQHF. The CDR3 DNA follows: TGCGCCAGCAGCTTGGCCGGGACAGGGTTTCAGCCCCAGCATTTT.

The V and J genes are TRBV12-5 and TRBJ2-2, with D possibly TRBD2 on 5 matching bases. With 1 base removed from V and 3 bases from J, the gap between germline ends came to 6 bases. The CDR3 is 14 residues long. Germline CDR1 is LGHNT and CDR2 is FRNRAP. The CDR3 spells CASGLEGDTGELFF. The DNA for the CDR3 is TGTGCTAGTGGTTTGGAGGGAGACACCGGGGAGCTGTTTTTT. The variable domain in full, with the rest retrieved from reference TRBV12-5 and TRBJ2-2, is DARVTQTPRHKVTEMGQEVTMRCQPILGHNTVFWYRQTMMQGLELLAYFRNRAPLDDSGMPKDRFSAEMPDATLATLKIQPSEPRDSAVYFCASGLEGDTGELFFGEGSRLTVL.

This clonotype has a handful of counts. The genes are TRBV20-1 and TRBJ2-7; TRBD2 matches 10 bases. CDR1 and CDR2 (germline): DFQATT, SNEGSKA (reference sequence). This CDR3 contains 15 residues. Germline trimming cut 3 bases from V and 3 bases from J; bases unmatched to any gene: 8. CDR3 nucleotides: TGCAGTGCTAGGACCCCTCAGCGGGGGGGCTACGAGCAGTACTTC. Residues: CSARTPQRGGYEQYF.

The V gene is TRBV12-3 or TRBV12-4, the J gene TRBJ1-6; no clear D gene. The germline V and J ends were trimmed by 6 bases and 10 bases, with 16 bases remaining between them. The CDR3 totals 14 residues. The CDR3 reads CASSLSSGGSPLHF. For the CDR3, the DNA is TGTGCCAGCAGCTTAAGTTCTGGAGGATCACCCCTCCACTTT.

Ten or more counts support this clonotype. The chain combines TRBV5-6 with TRBJ2-2; D is perhaps TRBD1 or TRBD2 (5 bases each). The V gene lost 3 bases and the J gene lost 2 bases, with 11 bases spanning the gap. The germline CDR1 and CDR2 sequences are SGHDT and YYEEEE. This CDR3 is 15 amino acids long. The CDR3: CASSWRGANTGELFF. The CDR3 nucleotides read TGTGCCAGCAGCTGGCGAGGGGCCAACACCGGGGAGCTGTTTTTT.

This clonotype showed up many times. V usage is TRBV12-3 or TRBV12-4 and J usage is TRBJ2-7; tentatively, D is TRBD2 (5 bases). The CDR3 is 14 amino acids. V was clipped by 3 bases and J by 6 bases, with 15 bases between them. CDR3 protein: CASSFEGLPFEQYF. DNA for the CDR3: TGTGCCAGCAGTTTTGAGGGTCTCCCGTTCGAGCAGTACTTC.

This clonotype was seen at least ten times. At one end, the junction sequence differs from germline, possibly due to a read error. The chain couples TRBV12-3 or TRBV12-4 to TRBJ2-1; 14 positions agree with TRBD2. The length of the CDR3 is 15 residues. In nucleotides, the CDR3 is TGCGCCAGCAGCCTCGGACTAGCGGGGGGAAATGAGCAGTTCTTC. Translated: CASSLGLAGGNEQFF.

This clonotype came up a few times. V and J are TRBV29-1 and TRBJ2-7; 7 nucleotides line up with TRBD1. The CDR3 contains 11 residues. J gave up 3 bases and V 7 bases, and 3 bases lay outside the gene matches. The germline gives CDR1 SQVTM, CDR2 ANQGSEA. CDR3 sequence (DNA): TGCAGCGCAACAGGGGACTACGAGCAGTACTTC. Translating gives CSATGDYEQYF.

In DNA form, the CDR3 reads TGCGCCAGCAGCGGCTGGGCAGGGGGCTCTGGGGCCAACGTCCTGACTTTC. This gives the protein CASSGWAGGSGANVLTF. The rearrangement links TRBV5-1 to TRBJ2-6; 7 bases are shared with TRBD1. V shed 4 bases, J shed 0 bases, and the junction held 7 bases outside the gene matches. The CDR3 is made up of 17 amino acids. The V gene's germline CDR1 is SGHRS and CDR2 YFSETQ.

This clonotype was seen at least ten times. The V and J genes are TRBV11-2 and TRBJ2-1; 9 nucleotides align to TRBD2. From germline, CDR1 is SGHAT and CDR2 FQNNGV. V lost 4 bases to trimming and J lost 3 bases; unmatched junction nucleotides: 4. CDR3 length equals 15 residues. CDR3 amino acids: CASSYLAGYYNEQFF. In nucleotides, the CDR3 is TGTGCCAGCAGCTACCTAGCGGGGTACTACAATGAGCAGTTCTTC. Full variable domain (remainder filled in from reference TRBV11-2 and TRBJ2-1): EAGVAQSPRYKIIEKRQSVAFWCNPISGHATLYWYQQILGQGPKLLIQFQNNGVVDDSQLPKDRFSAERLKGVDSTLKIQPAKLEDSAVYLCASSYLAGYYNEQFFGPGTRLTVL.

The rearrangement links TRBV5-1 to TRBJ1-2; D unresolved. The CDR3 contains 14 residues. V lost 1 base and J 6 bases, leaving 13 bases between the germline ends. Germline CDR1 reads SGHRS; CDR2 reads YFSETQ. The CDR3 DNA follows: TGCGCCAGCAGCTTGCGAGACCAAATTAATGGCTACACCTTC. It encodes CASSLRDQINGYTF.

Turning to this clonotype: Since a much larger clone is just one base distant, this may be a read error. The J gene is TRBJ2-2, the V gene TRBV2; either TRBD1 or TRBD2 may fit D (5 bases each). This CDR3 has 13 residues. Looked up from germline, CDR1 is SNHLY and CDR2 is FYNNEI. The CDR3 region has the DNA TGTGCCAGCAGAAGGGACGTTACCGTGGAGCTGTTTTTT. It is translated as CASRRDVTVELFF.